Described below is a single T cell receptor (beta chain) sequence and its context. This clone was seen more than once but under ten times. Its recognized antigen is unknown. The record has no base qualities; no much larger clone is one base away. This specimen comes from a study of Tregs in tolerant kidney transplant recipients (dated by TCRdb to about 2019). Background for the entire study: The transplants used related donors with nonmyeloablative bone marrow transplantation, and mixed chimerism in the human trials was transient. For around 17 days, sorted recipient Tregs were cultured with IL-2 and irradiated activated donor B cells, with a restimulation on day 11. During sorting of primary belatacept mixed lymphocyte reaction cultures, recipient cells were distinguished from donor cells with antibodies. Additional Treg samples were obtained from a 3-day mixed lymphocyte reaction with belatacept, in some cases followed by an approximately 5-day donor restimulation, before recipient CD4+CD25+CD127- cells were sorted. Once the B cell culture was finished, the cells were sorted into two populations: CD4+CD8-CD25+CD127- and CD4+CD8-4-1BB+CD40L-. Before combined kidney and bone marrow transplantation, this study identified donor-specific regulatory T cells using TCRbeta sequencing and then followed those same cells after transplant. Activated donor B cells were generated over about 9 days on irradiated CD40L-expressing 3T3 cells in the presence of cyclosporin A and IL-4. Overall results and qualifications from the work: Because the PCR primers were changed over time for some patients, nucleotide-level comparison could not be performed across the samples from those patients. The most biologically relevant and donor-specific TCRbeta repertoire appeared to be identified by expanding Tregs with activated donor B cells. Biological reproducibility was not directly addressed, though technical replication error appeared minimal. Because the study included only a small number of patients, the results must be confirmed in larger populations and under other immunosuppression protocols. In tolerant patients, the expansion of donor-specific Tregs was greater than global Treg expansion, suggesting that the expansion was antigen-driven rather than nonspecific.

The patients were 4 recipients of combined kidney and bone marrow transplants from the ITN036ST trial, and samples were available only from these trial subjects. Healthy control blood was separated into PBMCs by Ficoll density gradient and cryopreserved, and patient PBMCs were collected both before and after transplant. The germline V gene (reference sequence) specifies PRHDT as CDR1 and FYEKMQ as CDR2. Deletion took 4 bases off V and 4 bases off J, with a span of 14 bases between the germline ends. The CDR3 contains 15 residues, cysteine and phenylalanine counted. CDR3 DNA only is kept here, 45 bases in frame from base 1. For TCRbeta CDR3 sequencing, genomic DNA was extracted from sorted cells using the QIAGEN DNeasy Blood and Tissue Kit. High-throughput TCRbeta CDR3 sequencing, including PCR amplification with bias correction and internal controls, was performed commercially through immunoSEQ. The original pipeline was this. Unique productive TCRbeta sequences were defined by CDR3 nucleotide sequence when primers matched and otherwise by CDR3 amino acid sequence together with Vbeta and Jbeta genes. A sequence was defined as donor-reactive if the sequence was expanded at least 5-fold in CFSE-low cells compared with unstimulated cells and had a frequency of at least 0.01% in CFSE-low cells. Jensen-Shannon divergence calculated on the top 100 TCRbeta sequences ranked by frequency was used to measure repertoire divergence. When a sample had multiple sequencing runs, each run was corrected for sorting error separately and the runs were then pooled. Held by TCRdb, this immuneACCESS table contains in-frame sequences only and omits some clones. Under half of the omission traces to an unresolved V gene where checked; the cause of the rest is unknown. The D gene and trimming were derived from the DNA, and the V and J assignments and clone size from that table. Within this sample are about 1,700 clones, with 40% to 45% of them counted one time only. 23% of the sample is held by the ten biggest clonotypes.

The sample taken for sequencing was Tregs from blood cultured with allogeneic cells. The rearranged segments are TRBV13 and TRBJ1-3, with the D gene call left open. The clonotype comes from a human patient who received a combined kidney and bone marrow transplant. Once a transplant has taken place, some T cells may be donor derived. The bases read TGTGCCAGCAGCTCCCGGTCCTCGGAGGGAAACACCATATATTTT. This codes for CASSSRSSEGNTIYF. Extended through the reference TRBV13 and TRBJ1-3 proteins, this CDR3 yields the full variable domain: AAGVIQSPRHLIKEKRETATLKCYPIPRHDTVYWYQQGPGQDPQFLISFYEKMQSDKGSIPDRFSAQQFSDYHSELNMSSLELGDSALYFCASSSRSSEGNTIYFGEGSWLTVV.